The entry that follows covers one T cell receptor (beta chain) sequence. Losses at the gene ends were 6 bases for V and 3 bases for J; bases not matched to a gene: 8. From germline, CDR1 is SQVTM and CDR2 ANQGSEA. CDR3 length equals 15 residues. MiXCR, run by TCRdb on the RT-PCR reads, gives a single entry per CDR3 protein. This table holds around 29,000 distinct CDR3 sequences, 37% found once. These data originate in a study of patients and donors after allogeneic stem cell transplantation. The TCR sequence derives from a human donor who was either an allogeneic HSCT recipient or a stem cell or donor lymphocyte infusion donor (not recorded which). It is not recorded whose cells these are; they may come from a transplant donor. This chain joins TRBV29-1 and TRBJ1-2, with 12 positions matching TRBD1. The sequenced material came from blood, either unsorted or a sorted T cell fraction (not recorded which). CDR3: CSVPGTGGWDYGYTF. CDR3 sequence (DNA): TGCAGCGTCCCCGGGACAGGGGGCTGGGACTATGGCTACACCTTC. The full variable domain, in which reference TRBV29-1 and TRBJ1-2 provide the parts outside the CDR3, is SAVISQKPSRDICQRGTSLTIQCQVDSQVTMMFWYRQQPGQSLTLIATANQGSEATYESGFVIDKFPISRPNLTFSTLTVSNMSPEDSSIYLCSVPGTGGWDYGYTFGSGTRLTVV.